This T cell receptor beta chain was identified in a study of tumor-infiltrating lymphocytes in localized non-small cell lung cancer. Using immunoSEQ multiplex PCR, the repertoire was profiled, and TCRdb retains in-frame clones only, with some absent. The table includes about 14,000 clones, roughly four fifths detected once. This CDR3 is 15 amino acids long. Per germline, CDR1 MNHNS and CDR2 SASEGT. The V end was cut by 7 bases, the J end by 0 bases, with 16 bases between. The V gene is TRBV6-1, the J gene TRBJ2-7; D is perhaps TRBD2 (6 bases). The source material was lung tumor tissue. This receptor was obtained from a human donor with non-small cell lung cancer. In DNA, the CDR3 is TGTGCCAGCATCCCGGGGGATAGCGGCTCCTACGAGCAGTACTTC. It codes for CASIPGDSGSYEQYF.